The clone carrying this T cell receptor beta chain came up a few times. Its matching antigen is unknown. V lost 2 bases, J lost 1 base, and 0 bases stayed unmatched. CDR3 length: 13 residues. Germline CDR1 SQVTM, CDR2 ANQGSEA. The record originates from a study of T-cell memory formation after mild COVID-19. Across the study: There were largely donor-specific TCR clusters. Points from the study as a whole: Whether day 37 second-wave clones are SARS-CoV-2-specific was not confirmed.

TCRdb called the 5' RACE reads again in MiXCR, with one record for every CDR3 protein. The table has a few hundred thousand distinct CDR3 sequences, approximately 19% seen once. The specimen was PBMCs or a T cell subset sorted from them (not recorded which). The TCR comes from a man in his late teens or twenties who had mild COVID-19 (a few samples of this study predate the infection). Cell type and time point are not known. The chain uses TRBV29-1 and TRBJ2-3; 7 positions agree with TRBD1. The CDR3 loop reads CSVEQGGTDTQYF. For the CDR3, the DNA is TGCAGCGTTGAACAGGGGGGCACAGATACGCAGTATTTT.